A single sample gave rise to the 14 T cell receptor beta chains below, sequenced in a study of T cell clonality in common variable immunodeficiency. Study outcomes and limitations: In common variable immunodeficiency, TCR beta chains reportedly carried fewer deletions and N-nucleotide insertions.

What these receptors recognize is not known. Only in-frame clones appear in the TCRdb table, and some are missing; sequencing was by immunoSEQ multiplex PCR. The sample contains over 15,000 clones, none of them singletons. Sequenced input: peripheral blood mononuclear cells. The receptor set was obtained from a human donor with common variable immunodeficiency.

With respect to this clone: The read stops 3 residues short of the end of the CDR3; the missing end is completed from the germline J gene. The chain couples TRBV7-2 to TRBJ2-7; D may be TRBD1 or TRBD2 (7 bases each). The CDR3 length is 15 residues. Germline V gene sequence: CDR1 SGHTA, CDR2 FQGNSA. Trimming removed 5 bases from V and 6 bases from J, with 20 bases in between. CDR3 region: CASSPQRDSASEQYF. The CDR3 bases that were read are TGTGCCAGCAGCCCACAGCGGGACAGTGCTTCCGAG.

This clone was seen ten or more times. From the germline J gene comes the end of the CDR3, since the read stops 3 residues before it. V gene TRBV7-8 combines with J gene TRBJ2-2, with 10 bases fitting TRBD2. The CDR3 runs 15 residues. V gave up 5 bases and J gave up 4 bases; unmatched junction bases: 4. In germline, CDR1 is SGHVS, CDR2 FQNEAQ. The sequenced part of the CDR3 DNA is TGTGCCAGCAGCATGAGACTAGCGGGCACCGGGGAG. Amino acid sequence: CASSMRLAGTGE. The CDR3 in full is CASSMRLAGTGELFF.

The CDR3 bases that were read are TGTGCCTCCCAGATAGCGGGGGGGCCGTACGAG. It codes for CASQIAGGPYE. The complete CDR3 protein is CASQIAGGPYEQYF. The chain links TRBV7-2 to TRBJ2-7; TRBD2 matches 11 bases. The DNA ends 3 residues before the CDR3 does, and the rest of the CDR3 is filled in from the germline J gene. The CDR3 is made up of 14 amino acids. Looked up from germline, CDR1 is SGHTA and CDR2 is FQGNSA. J gave up 4 bases and V 11 bases, and 10 bases lay outside the gene matches.

About this clone: Read data end 3 residues before the CDR3 end; the end is taken from the germline J gene. The chain links TRBV7-6 to TRBJ2-5; possibly TRBD1 for D (5 bases). V lost 1 base and J 2 bases, leaving 17 bases between the germline ends. Germline-derived CDR1 and CDR2 are SGHVS and FNYEAQ. CDR3 size: 17 residues. CDR3 DNA (partial): TGTGCCAGCAGCTTAGGAAATTTTGGGCAGGGACAAGAGACC. Protein sequence: CASSLGNFGQGQET. The CDR3, in full, reads CASSLGNFGQGQETQYF. Full variable domain (rest looked up from reference TRBV7-6 and TRBJ2-5): GAGVSQSPRYKVTKRGQDVALRCDPISGHVSLYWYRQALGQGPEFLTYFNYEAQQDKSGLPNDRFSAERPEGSISTLTIQRTEQRDSAMYRCASSLGNFGQGQETQYFGPGTRLLVL.

This clone has a handful of counts. The read ends 3 residues shy of where the CDR3 ends; the end is completed using the germline J gene. The chain links TRBV5-6 to TRBJ2-5, with TRBD1 identical over 11 bases. The germline V gene has CDR1 SGHDT and CDR2 YYEEEE. There are 15 residues in the CDR3. The trim removed 3 bases at V and 5 bases at J, leaving 6 bases unmatched. CDR3: CASSSTGTGGETQYF. The covered CDR3 bases are TGTGCCAGCAGCTCTACCGGGACAGGGGGGGAGACC. Full variable domain (remainder filled in from reference TRBV5-6 and TRBJ2-5): DAGVTQSPTHLIKTRGQQVTLRCSPKSGHDTVSWYQQALGQGPQFIFQYYEEEERQRGNFPDRFSGHQFPNYSSELNVNALLLGDSALYLCASSSTGTGGETQYFGPGTRLLVL.

This clone was picked up a small number of times. The read ends 3 residues early relative to the CDR3; the germline J gene fills the gap. The V gene is TRBV20-1, the J gene TRBJ2-1; a weak D match, TRBD1 (6 bases). CDR1 and CDR2 (germline): DFQATT, SNEGSKA (reference sequence). The CDR3 covers 17 residues. Trimming stripped 5 bases from V and 2 bases from J, with 22 bases between. Incomplete CDR3 DNA: TGCAGTGCTCAGACAGCTTTGGGGACATCCGCCTACAATGAG. This sequence encodes CSAQTALGTSAYNE. The full CDR3 sequence reads CSAQTALGTSAYNEQFF.

Ten or more counts support this clone. The sequenced CDR3 bases are TGCAGTGCGATTCAGGGTAATGATTCACCC. It encodes CSAIQGNDSP. The CDR3 in full is CSAIQGNDSPLHF. The V call is TRBV20-1, the J call TRBJ1-6; D perhaps matches TRBD1 (5 bases). The read is 3 residues too short to cover the CDR3 end, so that end is filled in from the germline J gene. With 6 bases removed from V and 8 bases from J, the gap between germline ends came to 14 bases. This CDR3 spans 13 amino acids. Per germline, CDR1 DFQATT and CDR2 SNEGSKA (reference sequence).

This clone was counted a few times. The read ends 3 residues before the CDR3 terminus; that terminus is restored from the germline J gene. The chain carries TRBV7-7 and TRBJ2-7; D is uncertain. V gave up 5 bases and J gave up 2 bases, with 16 bases separating them. In germline, CDR1 is SSHAT, CDR2 FNYEAQ (reference sequence). The CDR3 runs 15 residues. The sequenced CDR3 bases are TGTGCCAGCAGCCCTCAGAATAACCCGACCTACGAG. Translation: CASSPQNNPTYE. The entire CDR3 is CASSPQNNPTYEQYF.

This clone was found a few times. The CDR3 is cut off 3 residues early in the read; its end comes from the germline J gene. This chain uses TRBV19 with TRBJ1-1; TRBD1 matches 10 bases. The V segment lost 7 bases and the J segment 5 bases; nucleotides outside the gene matches: 10. The germline V gene encodes CDR1 LNHDA and CDR2 SQIVND (reference sequence). This CDR3 has 15 residues. The CDR3 here is CASMRDRGLGTEAFF. The sequenced part of the CDR3 DNA is TGTGCCAGTATGAGGGACAGGGGATTGGGTACTGAA.

There are many counts of this clone. The read terminates 3 residues ahead of where the CDR3 ends, so the germline J gene completes it. This sequence joins TRBV5-1 and TRBJ2-7; D may be TRBD1 (6 bases). The CDR3 consists of 13 residues. Germline V gene sequence: CDR1 SGHRS, CDR2 YFSETQ. V lost 7 bases, J lost 4 bases, and 15 bases lay in between. CDR3 sequence: CASQRDTYYEQYF. The sequenced CDR3 bases are TGCGCCAGCCAAAGGGACACCTATTACGAG.

CDR3 DNA, as far as it was read: TGTGCCAGCTCACCATTAACAGACTCCTACGAG. Amino acid sequence: CASSPLTDSYE. The whole CDR3 reads CASSPLTDSYEQYF. The chain employs TRBV18 and TRBJ2-7; D gene uncertain. The missing CDR3 end, 3 residues past where the read stops, is filled in from the germline J gene. The germline gives CDR1 KGHSH, CDR2 LQKENI. V lost 2 bases, J lost 0 bases, and 8 bases lay in between. The CDR3 covers 14 residues.

Worth noting for this clone: The read ends 3 residues shy of where the CDR3 ends; the end is completed using the germline J gene. The chain couples TRBV18 to TRBJ1-5, with D possibly TRBD1 on 6 matching bases. Germline values: CDR1 KGHSH, CDR2 LQKENI. This CDR3 is built from 17 residues. V was pared by 8 bases and J by 0 bases, with 20 bases between. This CDR3 is CASRNTLGADSNQPQHF. The CDR3 DNA, read in part, is TGTGCCAGCCGAAACACTTTGGGGGCGGATAGCAATCAGCCC. Together with reference TRBV18 and TRBJ1-5, the CDR3 gives the full variable domain: NAGVMQNPRHLVRRRGQEARLRCSPMKGHSHVYWYRQLPEEGLKFMVYLQKENIIDESGMPKERFSAEFPKEGPSILRIQQVVRGDSAAYFCASRNTLGADSNQPQHFGDGTRLSIL.

Points on this clone: The sequence runs out 3 residues before the end of the CDR3; the remainder is reconstructed from the germline J gene. The genes are TRBV20-1 and TRBJ2-3, with 16 bases matching TRBD2. The CDR3 length is 18 residues. Germline V CDR1 and CDR2: DFQATT, SNEGSKA (reference sequence). Trimming took 5 bases from V and 6 from J; bases not matched to a gene: 14. CDR3 loop: CSALGTSGGAVNPDTQYF. The sequenced part of the CDR3 DNA is TGCAGTGCTTTAGGGACTAGCGGGGGGGCAGTGAATCCGGATACG.

This clone was observed many times. The DNA ends 3 residues before the CDR3 does, and the rest of the CDR3 is filled in from the germline J gene. The chain is built from TRBV29-1 and TRBJ1-1; 7 bases align to TRBD1. Germline values: CDR1 SQVTM, CDR2 ANQGSEA. V was clipped by 4 bases and J by 0 bases; unmatched bases: 2. There are 13 residues in the CDR3. This CDR3 is CSVVGQMNTEAFF. CDR3 bases read: TGCAGCGTTGTGGGACAGATGAACACTGAA.